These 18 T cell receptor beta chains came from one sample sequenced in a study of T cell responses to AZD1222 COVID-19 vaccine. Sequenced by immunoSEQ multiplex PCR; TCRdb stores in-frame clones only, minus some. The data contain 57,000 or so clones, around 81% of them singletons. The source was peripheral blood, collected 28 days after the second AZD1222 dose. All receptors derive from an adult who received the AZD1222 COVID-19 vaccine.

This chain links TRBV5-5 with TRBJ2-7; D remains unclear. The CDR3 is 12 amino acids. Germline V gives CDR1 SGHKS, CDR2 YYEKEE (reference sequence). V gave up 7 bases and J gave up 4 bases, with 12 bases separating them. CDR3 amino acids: CASGIQDYEQYF. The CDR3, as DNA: TGTGCCAGCGGAATCCAGGATTACGAGCAGTACTTC.

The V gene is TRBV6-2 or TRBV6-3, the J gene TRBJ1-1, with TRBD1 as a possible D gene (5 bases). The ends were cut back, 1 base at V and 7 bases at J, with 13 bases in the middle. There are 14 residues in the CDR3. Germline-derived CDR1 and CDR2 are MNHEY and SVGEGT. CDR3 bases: TGTGCCAGCAGTTACTTCGAGACAGCCAATGAAGCTTTCTTT. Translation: CASSYFETANEAFF.

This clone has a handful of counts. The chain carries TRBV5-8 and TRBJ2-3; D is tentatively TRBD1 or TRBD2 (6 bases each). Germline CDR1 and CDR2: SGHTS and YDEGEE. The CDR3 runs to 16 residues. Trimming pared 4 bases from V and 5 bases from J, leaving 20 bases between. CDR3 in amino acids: CASSVGGGAPRDTQYF. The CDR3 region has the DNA TGTGCCAGCAGCGTGGGGGGCGGAGCGCCCCGAGATACGCAGTATTTT.

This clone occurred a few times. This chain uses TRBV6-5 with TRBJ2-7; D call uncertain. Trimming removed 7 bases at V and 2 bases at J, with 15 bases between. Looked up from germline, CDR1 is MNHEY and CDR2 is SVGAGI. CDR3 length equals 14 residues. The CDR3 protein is CASKMALSTYEQYF. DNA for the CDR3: TGTGCCAGCAAAATGGCGCTATCCACCTACGAGCAGTACTTC.

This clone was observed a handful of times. Here the CDR3 reads CASSLALGTSGFEQYF. The CDR3 nucleotides are TGTGCCAGCAGCTTAGCGCTTGGGACTAGCGGTTTCGAGCAGTACTTC. V usage is TRBV11-1 and J usage is TRBJ2-7; 11 bases are a match to TRBD2. The ends lost 0 bases at V and 6 bases at J; junction bases unmatched: 7. The germline V gene has CDR1 SGHAT and CDR2 FQDESV (reference sequence). There are 16 residues in the CDR3.

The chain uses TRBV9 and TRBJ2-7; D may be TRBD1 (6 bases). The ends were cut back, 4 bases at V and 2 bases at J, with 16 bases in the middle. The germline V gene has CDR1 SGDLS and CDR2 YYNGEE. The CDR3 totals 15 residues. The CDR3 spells CASSTRQAPTYEQYF. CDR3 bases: TGTGCCAGCAGCACACGACAGGCCCCAACCTACGAGCAGTACTTC. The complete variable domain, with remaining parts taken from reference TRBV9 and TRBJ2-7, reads DSGVTQTPKHLITATGQRVTLRCSPRSGDLSVYWYQQSLDQGLQFLIQYYNGEERAKGNILERFSAQQFPDLHSELNLSSLELGDSALYFCASSTRQAPTYEQYFGPGTRLTVT.

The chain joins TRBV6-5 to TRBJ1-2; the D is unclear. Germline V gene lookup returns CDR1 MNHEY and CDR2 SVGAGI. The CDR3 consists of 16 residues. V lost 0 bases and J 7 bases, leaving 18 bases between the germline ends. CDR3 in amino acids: CASSYSIIPDPAGYTF. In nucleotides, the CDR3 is TGTGCCAGCAGTTACTCGATTATTCCGGACCCGGCTGGCTACACCTTC.

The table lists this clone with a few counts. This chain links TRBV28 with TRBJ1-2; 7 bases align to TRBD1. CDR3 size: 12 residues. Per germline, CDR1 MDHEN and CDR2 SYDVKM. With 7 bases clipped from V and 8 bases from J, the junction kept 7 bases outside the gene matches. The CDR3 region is CASTREGGGYTF. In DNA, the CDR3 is TGTGCCAGCACCAGGGAAGGGGGCGGCTACACCTTC.

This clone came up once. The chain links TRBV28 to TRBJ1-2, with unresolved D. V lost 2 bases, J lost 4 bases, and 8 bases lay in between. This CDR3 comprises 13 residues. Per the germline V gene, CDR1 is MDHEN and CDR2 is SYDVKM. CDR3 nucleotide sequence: TGTGCCAGCAGTTTAGGTGTGGTCTATGGCTACACCTTC. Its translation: CASSLGVVYGYTF.

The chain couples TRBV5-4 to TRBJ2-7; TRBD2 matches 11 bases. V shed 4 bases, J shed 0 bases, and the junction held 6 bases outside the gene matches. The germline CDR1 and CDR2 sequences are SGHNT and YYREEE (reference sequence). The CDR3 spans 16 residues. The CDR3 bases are TGTGCCAGCAGCCAAGGGACTAGCGGCTACTCCTACGAGCAGTACTTC. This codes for CASSQGTSGYSYEQYF.

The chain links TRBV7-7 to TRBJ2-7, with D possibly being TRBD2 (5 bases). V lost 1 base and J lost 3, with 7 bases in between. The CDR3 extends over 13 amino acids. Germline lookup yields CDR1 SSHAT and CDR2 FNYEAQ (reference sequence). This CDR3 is CASSLGTGYEQYF. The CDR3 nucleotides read TGTGCCAGCAGCTTAGGGACTGGCTACGAGCAGTACTTC.

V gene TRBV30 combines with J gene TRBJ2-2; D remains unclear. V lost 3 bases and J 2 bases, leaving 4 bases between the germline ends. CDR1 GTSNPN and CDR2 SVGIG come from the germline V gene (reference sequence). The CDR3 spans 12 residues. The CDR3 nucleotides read TGTGCCTGGAGCGATAACACCGGGGAGCTGTTTTTT. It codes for CAWSDNTGELFF.

The CDR3: CASSITGGFGQNYGYTF. The CDR3 DNA is TGTGCCAGCAGCATAACAGGGGGCTTCGGTCAGAACTATGGCTACACCTTC. The chain couples TRBV7-8 to TRBJ1-2; TRBD1 aligns across 9 bases. The V and J ends lost 5 bases and 2 bases, in that order; junction bases with no gene match: 12. The germline V gene encodes CDR1 SGHVS and CDR2 FQNEAQ. CDR3 length: 17 amino acids.

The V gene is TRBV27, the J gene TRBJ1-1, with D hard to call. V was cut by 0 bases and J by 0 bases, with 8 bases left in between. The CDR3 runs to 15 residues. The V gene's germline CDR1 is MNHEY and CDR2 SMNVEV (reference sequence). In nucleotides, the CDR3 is TGTGCCAGCAGTTTATCGAGACTGATGAACACTGAAGCTTTCTTT. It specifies CASSLSRLMNTEAFF.

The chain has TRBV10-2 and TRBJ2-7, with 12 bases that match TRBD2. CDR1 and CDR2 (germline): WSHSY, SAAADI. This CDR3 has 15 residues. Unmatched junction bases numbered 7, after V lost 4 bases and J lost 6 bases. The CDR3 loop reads CASSVWTSGNGEQYF. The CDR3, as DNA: TGCGCCAGCAGTGTGTGGACTAGCGGGAATGGCGAGCAGTACTTC.

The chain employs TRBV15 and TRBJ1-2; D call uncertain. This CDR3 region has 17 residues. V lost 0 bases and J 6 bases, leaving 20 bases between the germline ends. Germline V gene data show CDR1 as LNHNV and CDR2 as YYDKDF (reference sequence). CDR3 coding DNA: TGTGCCACCAGCAGAGACGGCAGATCCTCATATTTTAATGGCTACACCTTC. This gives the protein CATSRDGRSSYFNGYTF.

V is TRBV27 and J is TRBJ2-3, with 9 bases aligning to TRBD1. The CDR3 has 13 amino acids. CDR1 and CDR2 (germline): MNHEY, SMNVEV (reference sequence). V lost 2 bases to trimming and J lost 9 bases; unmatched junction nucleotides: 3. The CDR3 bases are TGTGCCAGCAGTTTACACGGACAGGGGACGCAGTATTTT. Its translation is CASSLHGQGTQYF.

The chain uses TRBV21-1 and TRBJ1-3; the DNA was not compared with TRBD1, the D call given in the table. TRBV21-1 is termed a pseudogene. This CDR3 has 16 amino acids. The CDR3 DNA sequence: TGTGCCAGCAGCAAGGCGGACAGGGGGCTTAGAAACACCATATATTTT. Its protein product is CASSKADRGLRNTIYF.